The present T cell receptor beta chain was sequenced within a study of PD-1 blockade in classical Hodgkin lymphoma. Broader study findings: CD4+ TCR diversity rose significantly by C4D1, and CD8+ TCR diversity did not.

Brentuximab vedotin exposure varied among the patients, all of whom had relapsed after autologous stem cell transplantation. Measured with immunoSEQ multiplex PCR; TCRdb has only the in-frame clones, and not every one. The profile covers about 90,000 clones, with about 93% appearing a single time and approximately 2.6% taken by the ten largest. The CDR3 is made up of 15 amino acids. Germline-derived CDR1 and CDR2 are MNHNY and SVGAGI (reference sequence). Trimming removed 0 bases from V and 5 bases from J, with 14 bases in between. This clone was counted a single time. Its specificity is unknown. The sequence came from a human donor with classical Hodgkin lymphoma. The chain has TRBV6-6 and TRBJ2-7; D not resolved. Specimen: peripheral blood mononuclear cells (PBMCs), collected before the second cycle of nivolumab. The CDR3: CASSYSSRLADEQYF. In DNA, the CDR3 is TGTGCCAGCAGTTACTCCTCCAGACTTGCGGACGAGCAGTACTTC.